This T cell receptor beta chain emerged from a study of response to subunit inactivated influenza vaccine. Overall study results and limits: Authors suggested few new T cells are recruited by each seasonal influenza vaccination.

Unmatched junction bases numbered 12, after V lost 6 bases and J lost 0 bases. The CDR3 covers 17 residues. CDR1 and CDR2 (germline): MNHNS, SASEGT. TCRdb reprocessed the RT-PCR reads with MiXCR, giving one entry per CDR3 protein. Here the sample spans under 500,000 distinct CDR3 sequences, 10% to 11% being singletons. Details on this clonotype: Antigen specificity is unknown.

Sequenced here: PBMCs from blood, sampled 40 to 50 days after vaccination. The receptor was derived from a middle-aged man who received an inactivated influenza vaccine. The genes are TRBV6-1 and TRBJ2-3, with 7 bases aligning to TRBD2. The CDR3 region is CASSVLLAAASTDTQYF. The CDR3 DNA is TGTGCCAGCAGCGTCCTCCTAGCGGCAGCTAGCACAGATACGCAGTATTTT.